This T cell receptor beta chain was recorded in a study of blood T cells in healthy people across ages. Study-wide points: Per million T cells, TCR beta diversity dropped roughly linearly as age increased. Possibly, changes in expanded clonotypes were confounded because donor CMV status was unknown.

This clonotype was recorded a few times. Its antigen is unknown. The CDR3 covers 20 residues. Losses at the gene ends were 5 bases for V and 3 bases for J; bases not matched to a gene: 17. Germline lookup yields CDR1 ENHRY and CDR2 SYGVKD. With a J-beta primer mix and a sample-barcoded 5' primer, a second PCR ran about 6 to 11 cycles. Template switching added a 12-random-nucleotide identifier to every cDNA molecule. Via MiXCR, TCRdb re-called the 5' RACE reads, giving one row per CDR3 protein. The sample comprises roughly 680,000 distinct CDR3 sequences, under 25% of which are singletons, and about 3.6% rests with the top ten.

This sequence was found in an older man in good health. The source material was blood. The rearrangement links TRBV10-3 to TRBJ2-1; 12 bases fit TRBD1. In nucleotides, the CDR3 is TGTGCCATCAGTATAACCACCGGGACAGGGGGCTCCGGCGGCTACAATGAGCAGTTCTTC. Protein product: CAISITTGTGGSGGYNEQFF.